This TCR beta chain was documented in a study of blood T cell repertoires in COVID-19. Study as a whole: Acute-phase and convalescent COVID-19 samples originated in the United States, Italy and Spain.

This CDR3 is 12 amino acids long. Germline trimming cut 7 bases from V and 11 bases from J; bases unmatched to any gene: 7. The germline gives CDR1 SGHDT, CDR2 YYEEEE. Assay used: immunoSEQ multiplex PCR; TCRdb lists only in-frame clones, some missing. In the table there are about 170,000 clones, about 90% of which are singletons. This receptor was taken from a human donor with acute COVID-19. The donor label of this sample is uncertain. The rearrangement joins TRBV5-6 to TRBJ1-1; the match to TRBD1 covers 11 bases. Sequencing input: PBMCs or T cells enriched from blood (not recorded which). CDR3 residues: CASGQGAKGAFF. CDR3 coding DNA: TGTGCCAGCGGACAGGGGGCAAAGGGGGCTTTCTTT.